This TCR beta chain was identified during a study of blood T cell repertoires in COVID-19. Assay used: immunoSEQ multiplex PCR; TCRdb lists only in-frame clones, some missing. The sample includes under 300,000 clones, 86% seen only once; the top ten take about 2.2%. Losses at the gene ends were 5 bases for V and 6 bases for J; bases not matched to a gene: 6. The CDR3 contains 14 residues. Germline assignment: CDR1 MNHNY and CDR2 SVGAGI (reference sequence). V is TRBV6-6 and J is TRBJ2-2, with TRBD2 matching over 7 bases. The material sequenced was peripheral blood. This TCR derives from a man aged 25 to 45 who had recovered from COVID-19. CDR3 bases: TGTGCCAGCAGTGCTGGGGGGGGAGCCGGGGAGCTGTTTTTT. It encodes CASSAGGGAGELFF.